These 23 T cell receptor beta chains were sequenced from one sample in a study of blood T cell repertoires in COVID-19 (dated by TCRdb to 2018 to 2021). The library was made by the immunoSEQ multiplex PCR assay. TCRdb retrieved this table from immuneACCESS and kept in-frame rearrangements only. Not all clones are present; in checked studies, unresolved V genes account for under half, and no reason is known for the remainder. Across this sample there are more than 60,000 clones, with about 74% seen only once. The ten largest make up around 2.6% of the sample. Sample: peripheral blood. Receptor source: a human donor with acute or convalescent COVID-19. The donor label of this sample is uncertain.

This clone was seen a handful of times. This chain joins TRBV28 and TRBJ1-1, with D unclear. The CDR3 is made up of 12 amino acids. Trimming shortened V by 7 bases and J by 5 bases, and 11 bases separated the two germline ends. Germline V CDR1 and CDR2: MDHEN, SYDVKM. CDR3 in amino acids: CASKLPGTEAFF. CDR3 nucleotide sequence: TGTGCCAGCAAACTACCTGGGACTGAAGCTTTCTTT.

V gene TRBV9 combines with J gene TRBJ2-7; 10 nucleotides line up with TRBD2. CDR1 SGDLS and CDR2 YYNGEE come from the germline V gene. The CDR3 is 16 amino acids. Germline trimming cut 0 bases from V and 2 bases from J; bases unmatched to any gene: 5. This CDR3 is CASSVGVAGGPYEQYF. The CDR3 DNA reads TGTGCCAGCAGCGTAGGTGTAGCGGGAGGCCCCTACGAGCAGTACTTC.

This clone showed up just a few times. The chain links TRBV15 to TRBJ1-1, with a tentative D call TRBD1 (6 bases). This CDR3 comprises 16 residues. Germline values: CDR1 LNHNV, CDR2 YYDKDF (reference sequence). The V end lost 5 bases, the J end lost 4 bases, and 20 bases lay between the germline ends. CDR3 DNA: TGTGCCACCAGCCCCAGGGACATTAAGTTCGGCACTGAAGCTTTCTTT. This encodes CATSPRDIKFGTEAFF.

A remark on this clone: One end of the junction varies from germline; a read error may be responsible. This chain uses TRBV11-2 with TRBJ2-1; 7 bases are shared with TRBD2. The CDR3 loop spans 16 amino acids. CDR1 is SGHAT and CDR2 is FQNNGV in the germline V gene. CDR3 nucleotides: TGTGCCAGCAGCCTAGAGGGTAGCGGGCCCTACAATGAGCAGTTCTTC. Translation gives CASSLEGSGPYNEQFF.

The rearrangement joins TRBV14 to TRBJ1-6; 8 positions agree with TRBD1. This CDR3 comprises 15 residues. Germline values: CDR1 SGHDN, CDR2 FVKESK. Unmatched junction bases numbered 9, after V lost 6 bases and J lost 8 bases. The DNA of the CDR3 is TGTGCCAGCAGTCACGGGACAGGTGTCGATTCACCCCTCCACTTT. Residues: CASSHGTGVDSPLHF.

The genes are TRBV7-2 and TRBJ2-3, with 8 bases matching TRBD2. The CDR3 has 14 residues. Germline CDR1 and CDR2: SGHTA and FQGNSA. With V trimmed by 5 bases and J by 5 bases, 6 bases remained unmatched. The CDR3 DNA follows: TGTGCCAGCAGCATCGGGACTAGTCTAGATACGCAGTATTTT. Translation gives CASSIGTSLDTQYF. The full variable domain, completed using reference TRBV7-2 and TRBJ2-3, is GAGVSQSPSNKVTEKGKDVELRCDPISGHTALYWYRQSLGQGLEFLIYFQGNSAPDKSGLPSDRFSAERTGGSVSTLTIQRTQQEDSAVYLCASSIGTSLDTQYFGPGTRLTVL.

The CDR3 spells CASSSLSGTSGRNEQFF. The CDR3 DNA reads TGCGCCAGCAGCTCTCTATCCGGGACTAGCGGGAGGAATGAGCAGTTCTTC. V gene TRBV5-1 combines with J gene TRBJ2-1, with 15 bases matching TRBD2. Trimming removed 3 bases from V and 7 bases from J; junction bases left unmatched: 8. CDR1 and CDR2 from the germline V gene are SGHRS and YFSETQ. The CDR3 length is 17 residues.

A single count supports this clone. V and J are TRBV5-6 and TRBJ1-6, with 10 nucleotides matching TRBD1. Germline V gene data show CDR1 as SGHDT and CDR2 as YYEEEE. The V segment lost 4 bases and the J segment 10 bases; nucleotides outside the gene matches: 5. The CDR3 is 14 residues long. CDR3 residues: CASSGDRGWSPLHF. CDR3 coding DNA: TGTGCCAGCAGCGGGGACAGGGGCTGGTCACCCCTCCACTTT.

The V call is TRBV7-9, the J call TRBJ2-7; perhaps TRBD1 as D (5 bases). This CDR3 comprises 13 residues. Germline V CDR1 and CDR2: SEHNR, FQNEAQ (reference sequence). The germline V and J ends were trimmed by 11 bases and 0 bases, with 14 bases remaining between them. The CDR3 reads CAGARASSYEQYF. The DNA for the CDR3 is TGTGCCGGGGCTCGGGCTAGCTCCTACGAGCAGTACTTC.

The chain combines TRBV30 with TRBJ1-4; 9 nucleotides agree with TRBD1. V was pared by 0 bases and J by 6 bases, with 5 bases of the junction left unmatched. Germline V gives CDR1 GTSNPN, CDR2 SVGIG (reference sequence). This CDR3 has 15 amino acids. CDR3 in DNA: TGTGCCTGGAGTGTTGGGGGACAGGGTGATGAAAAACTGTTTTTT. Protein: CAWSVGGQGDEKLFF.

CDR3 DNA sequence: TGTGCCAGCACTGCTAGCGGGAGGGCCTCCGGAGAGACCCAGTACTTC. It translates to CASTASGRASGETQYF. V is TRBV2 and J is TRBJ2-5; 12 nucleotides match TRBD2. The CDR3 has 16 residues. V lost 7 bases and J lost 4; bases outside the gene matches: 10. The germline gives CDR1 SNHLY, CDR2 FYNNEI.

The chain couples TRBV7-8 to TRBJ1-1; D call uncertain. V lost 4 bases, J lost 0 bases, and 12 bases lay in between. The germline V gene has CDR1 SGHVS and CDR2 FQNEAQ. The CDR3 has 15 residues. The CDR3 region has the DNA TGTGCCAGCAGCTATCGGGAAGGGATGAACACTGAAGCTTTCTTT. This encodes CASSYREGMNTEAFF.

This sequence joins TRBV19 and TRBJ2-2, with 9 bases identical to TRBD2. After removal of 3 bases from V and 5 bases from J, the junction contained 10 bases not matched to a gene. This CDR3 region has 17 residues. In germline, CDR1 is LNHDA, CDR2 SQIVND (reference sequence). Written as DNA, the CDR3 is TGTGCCAGTAGTATGAGGCTAGCGGGACTGGGGACCGGGGAGCTGTTTTTT. Translation: CASSMRLAGLGTGELFF.

DNA of the CDR3: TGTGCCAGCAGCACCACAGGGGGCGTCGGCAATCAGCCCCAGCATTTT. Translation: CASSTTGGVGNQPQHF. The chain uses TRBV28 and TRBJ1-5, with 9 bases identical to TRBD1. Trimming took 6 bases from V and 2 from J; bases not matched to a gene: 8. Per germline, CDR1 MDHEN and CDR2 SYDVKM. The CDR3 is 16 residues long.

This sequence joins TRBV19 and TRBJ2-3; D unresolved. This CDR3 has 12 amino acids. Per the germline V gene, CDR1 is LNHDA and CDR2 is SQIVND (reference sequence). Deletions cut 5 bases from V and 6 bases from J, with 9 bases between. The CDR3 loop is CASSFGWDTQYF. The CDR3 DNA sequence: TGTGCCAGTAGTTTCGGGTGGGATACGCAGTATTTT.

The rearrangement joins TRBV15 to TRBJ2-5; 7 bases are shared with TRBD2. There are 17 residues in the CDR3. V was clipped by 0 bases and J by 1 base; unmatched bases: 8. Per the germline V gene, CDR1 is LNHNV and CDR2 is YYDKDF (reference sequence). As DNA, the CDR3 is TGTGCCACCAGCAGAGATCGGTCAGCGGGGTCCCAAGAGACCCAGTACTTC. Translated, it gives CATSRDRSAGSQETQYF.

The chain recombines TRBV6-5 with TRBJ2-7; TRBD1 agrees at 10 bases. CDR3 length: 15 residues. Germline trimming cut 4 bases from V and 5 bases from J; bases unmatched to any gene: 8. The germline CDR1 and CDR2 sequences are MNHEY and SVGAGI. Written as DNA, the CDR3 is TGTGCCAGCAGTTTCGGCGGGACAGGGGCCCACGAGCAGTACTTC. It encodes CASSFGGTGAHEQYF.

The rearrangement uses TRBV20-1 and TRBJ1-4; a weak D match, TRBD1 (5 bases). The length of the CDR3 is 14 residues. The germline gives CDR1 DFQATT, CDR2 SNEGSKA (reference sequence). V gave up 3 bases and J gave up 6 bases, with 14 bases separating them. The DNA for the CDR3 is TGCAGTGCTAGTCTTCGGGGGGGGTATGAAAAACTGTTTTTT. Its translation is CSASLRGGYEKLFF.

The chain links TRBV2 to TRBJ1-2; a weak D match, TRBD1 (5 bases). The germline CDR1 and CDR2 sequences are SNHLY and FYNNEI. The CDR3 sequence is 14 residues long. V was cut by 2 bases and J by 5 bases, with 12 bases left in between. The CDR3 spells CASSERRDLYGYTF. As DNA, the CDR3 is TGTGCCAGCAGTGAAAGGCGGGACCTATATGGCTACACCTTC. The entire variable domain, with the rest obtained from reference TRBV2 and TRBJ1-2, is as follows: EPEVTQTPSHQVTQMGQEVILRCVPISNHLYFYWYRQILGQKVEFLVSFYNNEISEKSEIFDDQFSVERPDGSNFTLKIRSTKLEDSAMYFCASSERRDLYGYTFGSGTRLTVV.

The chain carries TRBV15 and TRBJ1-5; TRBD1 matches 7 bases. The germline V gene has CDR1 LNHNV and CDR2 YYDKDF (reference sequence). Germline trimming cut 0 bases from V and 7 bases from J; bases unmatched to any gene: 6. The CDR3 covers 15 residues. The CDR3 region is CATSREKGAGQPQHF. Here the CDR3 DNA reads TGTGCCACCAGCAGAGAGAAGGGGGCAGGCCAGCCCCAGCATTTT.

The rearrangement joins TRBV28 to TRBJ1-2, with a possible D match to TRBD1 (6 bases). Germline V lookup: CDR1 MDHEN, CDR2 SYDVKM. The CDR3 contains 14 residues. V lost 5 bases and J lost 1, with 11 bases in between. CDR3 region: CASSLDRINYGYTF. CDR3 DNA sequence: TGTGCCAGCAGTCTAGACAGGATTAACTATGGCTACACCTTC.

This clone was counted only a few times. The rearrangement uses TRBV6-5 and TRBJ1-5, with unresolved D. The CDR3 has 13 residues. From germline, CDR1 is MNHEY and CDR2 SVGAGI. Deletions cut 7 bases from V and 4 bases from J, with 11 bases between. CDR3 protein: CASKQWENQPQHF. CDR3 coding DNA: TGTGCCAGCAAACAGTGGGAGAATCAGCCCCAGCATTTT.

The chain is built from TRBV7-9 and TRBJ1-4, with 8 bases matching TRBD1. Germline trimming cut 5 bases from V and 2 bases from J; bases unmatched to any gene: 7. This CDR3 is 16 amino acids long. From germline, CDR1 is SEHNR and CDR2 FQNEAQ (reference sequence). The CDR3 protein is CASSGDRPSTNEKLFF. DNA for the CDR3: TGTGCCAGCAGCGGGGACAGGCCTAGCACTAATGAAAAACTGTTTTTT.